This T cell receptor (beta chain) was identified in a study of CD8 T cells in ankylosing spondylitis. From the 5' RACE reads, TCRdb called clonotypes with MiXCR, one entry per CDR3 protein. Altogether 150,000 to 200,000 distinct CDR3 sequences are present, approximately 13% being singletons, with the ten largest covering approximately 11%. General observations from the study: Relatively scarce in peripheral blood, disease-linked clones were CD8+. Fewer than ten highly homologous variants made up a TCR beta motif that seemed to typify ankylosing spondylitis blood.

This clonotype was seen a handful of times. What it binds is unknown. The CDR3 covers 16 residues. Germline V gene data show CDR1 as SGHDT and CDR2 as YYEEEE. V lost 3 bases, J lost 1 base, and 13 bases lay in between. This TCR was sampled from a female donor with ankylosing spondylitis or in good health (not recorded which). The V and J genes are TRBV5-6 and TRBJ2-2; D is unresolved. Sequencing was done on a sample of blood, either unsorted or a sorted T cell fraction (not recorded which). As DNA, the CDR3 is TGTGCCAGCAGCTGGGGATCGGGCGGGAACACCGGGGAGCTGTTTTTT. Translated: CASSWGSGGNTGELFF.